Included here is one TCR beta chain sequence, with context. Here immunoSEQ multiplex PCR was the method, and the copy in TCRdb shows in-frame clones only, minus some. The sample lists 15,000 to 20,000 clones; around 70% were seen once. The sample is drawn from a study of chemoradiotherapy in HPV16-positive cancers. J was trimmed by 4 bases and V by 3 bases; bases with no gene match: 8. Germline CDR1 and CDR2: SGHNT and YYREEE (reference sequence). The CDR3 is made up of 17 amino acids. This receptor was taken from a human donor with HPV-associated anogenital cancer. The rearrangement links TRBV5-4 to TRBJ2-5; TRBD2 agrees at 14 bases. The starting material was tumor tissue, obtained from a patient who underwent chemoradiotherapy. CDR3 nucleotide sequence: TGTGCCAGCAGCTCCGGGACTAGCGGGAGAATATTAGAGACCCAGTACTTC. Its translation is CASSSGTSGRILETQYF.